This note documents a single TCR beta chain sequence. Its specificity is unknown. The record originates from a study of naive and memory T cell subsets. Broader study findings: Diversity fell and Gini index rose from naive through CM, EM, EMRA. In naive cells, over 90% of TCR sequences were seen only once.

CDR1 is DFQATT and CDR2 is SNEGSKA in the germline V gene (reference sequence). The CDR3 runs 12 residues. V shed 0 bases and J 8 bases; nucleotides not matched to a gene: 3. Separate alpha and beta amplification began at the second PCR step. The beta constant-region primer was an equimolar mix of two oligonucleotides covering TRBC1 and TRBC2. The ligated cDNA underwent four PCR rounds using SP2 and nested alpha and beta constant-region primers. Each CDR3 protein is one row after TCRdb ran MiXCR on the UMI-ligation and nested PCR reads. The sample gives 30,000 to 40,000 distinct CDR3 sequences, approximately 17% of which show up once; around 3.3% is in the top ten.

This clonotype originated in a human donor in good health. The specimen was effector memory CD4+ T cells from blood. Subset described: effector memory, CD45RA- CD27-. This chain joins TRBV20-1 and TRBJ1-2; 7 bases are shared with TRBD1. DNA of the CDR3: TGCAGTGCTAGAGAGCAGGGGGTGGGCTACACCTTC. This translates into CSAREQGVGYTF.